This record covers a single T cell receptor (beta chain). Its target is not known. The library targeted TCRbeta and was prepared with unique molecular identifiers. In TCRdb, the PCR reads were re-called with MiXCR into one record per CDR3 protein. Of hundreds of thousands of distinct CDR3 sequences listed, more than 20% are singletons. V was pared by 2 bases and J by 5 bases, with 7 bases of the junction left unmatched. Germline V lookup: CDR1 MNHEY, CDR2 SVGAGI. CDR3 length equals 17 residues. This entry belongs to a study of T-cell reconstitution after alpha-beta-depleted transplantation in children. Study-level points and caveats: It was newly produced T cells that mostly accounted for T-cell counts and diversity one year after transplant. Reportedly, alpha-beta T cells present about two months post-transplant originated from several hundred expanded clones of graft origin. Elevated TCRbeta diversity at day 60 was traced, in some patients, to surviving recipient T cells and thymic progenitors.

The source was PBMCs, mostly from graft donor cells, collected 360 days after TCRalphabeta/CD19-depleted stem cell transplant. The chain recombines TRBV6-5 with TRBJ2-1; 12 nucleotides agree with TRBD2. The receptor was isolated from a boy younger than two who had a stem cell transplant for acute myeloid leukemia, so the T cells may come from the graft donor. The CDR3 here is CASSYGASGGADNEQFF. The CDR3 region has the DNA TGTGCCAGCAGTTACGGGGCTAGCGGGGGGGCTGACAATGAGCAGTTCTTC.